This T cell receptor (beta chain) was sequenced during a study of shared clonotypes between healthy human individuals. The repertoire was sequenced with immunoSEQ multiplex PCR; TCRdb's copy has only in-frame clones and lacks some. This sample has around 2,100,000 clones; approximately 95% occur once, and the top ten carry around 1.2%. This clone was picked up a small number of times. Cells designated naive CD8 were CD45RO-negative and were positively selected for CCR7, with terminally differentiated effector memory CD45RA+ cells excluded. The clonotype was recovered from a young man in good health. Material: naive CD8+ T cells sorted from blood.

CDR3: CASSSTGPSYEQYF. CDR3 bases: TGTGCCAGCAGCTCCACAGGGCCCTCCTACGAGCAGTACTTC. V gene TRBV7-3 combines with J gene TRBJ2-7; D is perhaps TRBD1 (6 bases). The CDR3 sequence is 14 residues long. Germline V gives CDR1 SGHTA, CDR2 FQGTGA. The V gene lost 4 bases and the J gene lost 0 bases, with 10 bases spanning the gap.